These 7 T cell receptor beta chains were sequenced from one sample in a study of shared clonotypes between healthy human individuals. Sequencing was performed with immunoSEQ multiplex PCR; in TCRdb, only in-frame clones are kept and a portion is missing. The table records 600,000 to 700,000 clones, 60% to 75% of them present only once. Sequenced sample: memory CD4+ T cells sorted from blood. Subset reported: CD45RA-negative fraction. Receptor source: a woman aged 25 to 45 in good health.

The genes are TRBV10-3 and TRBJ2-7, with D perhaps TRBD1 (6 bases). This CDR3 is 14 amino acids long. V was trimmed by 3 bases and J by 3 bases, leaving 12 bases between them. Germline V gene sequence: CDR1 ENHRY, CDR2 SYGVKD. Here the CDR3 reads CAISDPPGVYEQYF. The DNA for the CDR3 is TGTGCCATCAGTGATCCTCCAGGGGTCTACGAGCAGTACTTC.

As to this clone: A far larger clone is one base from this, pointing to a likely read error. This same CDR3 is encoded by further DNA sequences in the sample. The rearrangement uses TRBV9 and TRBJ2-1, with TRBD2 matching 10 bases. This CDR3 has 15 residues. J was trimmed by 0 bases and V by 3 bases; bases with no gene match: 0. Germline CDR1 reads SGDLS; CDR2 reads YYNGEE. The CDR3 region is CASSASGSSYNEQFF. CDR3 DNA: TGTGCCAGCAGCGCTAGCGGGAGCTCCTACAATGAGCAGTTCTTC.

The table lists this clone with a few counts. The V gene is TRBV29-1, the J gene TRBJ2-3; 7 nucleotides agree with TRBD2. The V gene end was trimmed by 7 bases and the J gene end by 4 bases; junction bases not matched to a gene: 5. Germline values: CDR1 SQVTM, CDR2 ANQGSEA. The CDR3 totals 12 residues. Here the CDR3 DNA reads TGCAGCGGGGAGACTAGCCCAGATACGCAGTATTTT. This sequence encodes CSGETSPDTQYF.

The CDR3 nucleotides are TGTGCCAGCAGCGCCGGACTAGCGGGAGGACCCCAGAAGACCCAGTACTTC. Translated, it gives CASSAGLAGGPQKTQYF. The chain has TRBV9 and TRBJ2-5; 14 nucleotides align to TRBD2. V lost 3 bases, J lost 6 bases, and 10 bases stayed unmatched. Germline values: CDR1 SGDLS, CDR2 YYNGEE. This CDR3 comprises 17 residues.

J is TRBJ2-7 and V is TRBV4-1; 10 bases fit TRBD1. Germline CDR1 and CDR2: MGHRA and YSYEKL. Losses at the gene ends were 3 bases for V and 2 bases for J; bases not matched to a gene: 10. This CDR3 is built from 17 residues. CDR3: CASSHAASGTGAYEQYF. As DNA, the CDR3 is TGCGCCAGCAGCCACGCTGCCTCCGGGACAGGGGCCTACGAGCAGTACTTC.

The gene calls are TRBV4-1 and TRBJ2-5; a possible D gene is TRBD1 (6 bases). There are 17 residues in the CDR3. The V and J ends lost 1 base and 2 bases respectively, with 17 bases between them. Germline V gene lookup returns CDR1 MGHRA and CDR2 YSYEKL. In DNA, the CDR3 is TGCGCCAGCAGCCAAGTTGGTGGGGGCAGGGCTCAAGAGACCCAGTACTTC. This gives the protein CASSQVGGGRAQETQYF.

The gene calls are TRBV7-9 and TRBJ2-5; 8 bases match TRBD2. The CDR3 consists of 15 residues. The J segment lost 4 bases and the V segment lost 4 bases, leaving 8 bases of the junction unmatched. From germline, CDR1 is SEHNR and CDR2 FQNEAQ (reference sequence). As DNA, the CDR3 is TGTGCCAGCAGCTCCTGGACTAGCTTGGGAGAGACCCAGTACTTC. It codes for CASSSWTSLGETQYF.